This is a list of T cell receptor beta chains from one sample in a study of technical replicates of blood from a handful of donors. Libraries were prepared by immunoSEQ multiplex PCR; TCRdb keeps only in-frame clonotypes and omits some of them. The table includes tens of thousands of clones, about 94% detected once. The sample taken for sequencing was PBMCs. The receptors were sampled from a human donor in good health. Some clones in this sample may be carry-over from other donors' samples. The CDR3 runs from the conserved cysteine through the conserved F or W. Fields, in order: CDR3 length, J gene, D gene, V gene, CDR3 protein. D genes are given only for firm matches.

15 TRBJ1-3 - TRBV7-3 CASSLVAGSGNTIYF
14 TRBJ1-1 - TRBV7-2 CASSLGNIRGQAFF
14 TRBJ2-1 - TRBV5-1 CASSLSGGYNEQFF
15 TRBJ2-2 - TRBV2 CASSDRDGGIGELFF
15 TRBJ1-1 TRBD1 TRBV7-3 CASSFLGQGLTEAFF
13 TRBJ1-1 - TRBV5-6 CASSLPGVAEAFF
17 TRBJ2-1 TRBD2 TRBV7-3 CASSPSGSGGSYNEQFF
13 TRBJ1-2 - TRBV14 CASSKQRGEAHTF
15 TRBJ1-5 TRBD1 TRBV27 CASSLSHRGGQPQHF
13 TRBJ2-7 - TRBV4-2 CATGGPYEREQYF
14 TRBJ1-2 - TRBV5-1 CASSSQGQLDGYTF
13 TRBJ2-3 - TRBV4-3 CASSRDRQDTQYF
16 TRBJ2-2 - TRBV13 CASSPLGLWKTGELFF
17 TRBJ2-5 TRBD2 TRBV9 CASSVALTSGSGETQYF
15 TRBJ2-3 - TRBV30 CAWITGPAAQVTQYF
14 TRBJ2-3 TRBD2 TRBV7-9 CASSSGGHPDTQYF
11 TRBJ1-1 - TRBV30 CAWSGGAEAFF
16 TRBJ1-5 TRBD1 TRBV2 CASIGTGGISNQPQHF
15 TRBJ2-5 TRBD1 TRBV14 CASSQRQGLIETQYF
16 TRBJ2-3 TRBD2 TRBV9 CASSSGRGGGTDTQYF
16 TRBJ1-2 - TRBV19 CASSPGGTESNYGYTF
14 TRBJ1-5 - TRBV30 CAWTAAGQFQPQHF
14 TRBJ2-5 TRBD2 TRBV27 CASSLAGGQETQYF
11 TRBJ1-2 - TRBV29-1 CSVERENGYTF
14 TRBJ2-5 TRBD2 TRBV4-2 CASSQAGGQETQYF
18 TRBJ2-2 TRBD2 TRBV4-3 CASSPGLAGAANTGELFF
15 TRBJ1-6 - TRBV7-9 CASSLVSGAKSPLHF
14 TRBJ2-4 - TRBV7-9 CASSPERAKNIQYF
15 TRBJ2-2 TRBD2 TRBV2 CASSVAGGNTGELFF
15 TRBJ1-6 TRBD1 TRBV2 CASSRQGRGNSPLHF
11 TRBJ2-1 - TRBV9 CASSRENEQFF
15 TRBJ1-4 TRBD1 TRBV6-5 CASSYRGRTNEKLFF
12 TRBJ2-1 - TRBV6-1 CASSVSGNEQFF
14 TRBJ2-7 - TRBV7-2 CASSHGTLSYEQYF
15 TRBJ2-3 TRBD1 TRBV25-1 CASGEDRVEADTQYF